This note documents a single T cell receptor (beta chain) sequence. The antigen remains unidentified. The protocol was immunoSEQ multiplex PCR, while the TCRdb copy is restricted to in-frame clones and leaves out a portion. The sample records tens of thousands of clones, more than 85% being singletons. Autoimmune disease history or systemic immunosuppression led to patients being barred. V dropped 4 bases and J dropped 2; count of bases not matched to a gene: 15. Germline CDR1 and CDR2: KGHSH and LQKENI. The CDR3 is made up of 18 amino acids. This sample is part of a study of OX40 agonist ivuxolimab in advanced cancers. Study-level findings and limits: Clonal expansion was seen in CD4+ and CD8+ blood T cells by week 6 at 0.1 to 3.0 mg/kg.

This TCR was sampled from an adult with an advanced solid tumor such as melanoma, head and neck, liver or kidney cancer. The sequencing used CD4+ or CD8+ T cells sorted from blood, collected in a trial of the OX40 agonist ivuxolimab. This chain connects TRBV18 to TRBJ2-5; 8 nucleotides line up with TRBD2. The CDR3 nucleotides read TGTGCCAGCTCACGCTTTGCGCAAAGCGGGGGAAAACAAGAGACCCAGTACTTC. Translation: CASSRFAQSGGKQETQYF.